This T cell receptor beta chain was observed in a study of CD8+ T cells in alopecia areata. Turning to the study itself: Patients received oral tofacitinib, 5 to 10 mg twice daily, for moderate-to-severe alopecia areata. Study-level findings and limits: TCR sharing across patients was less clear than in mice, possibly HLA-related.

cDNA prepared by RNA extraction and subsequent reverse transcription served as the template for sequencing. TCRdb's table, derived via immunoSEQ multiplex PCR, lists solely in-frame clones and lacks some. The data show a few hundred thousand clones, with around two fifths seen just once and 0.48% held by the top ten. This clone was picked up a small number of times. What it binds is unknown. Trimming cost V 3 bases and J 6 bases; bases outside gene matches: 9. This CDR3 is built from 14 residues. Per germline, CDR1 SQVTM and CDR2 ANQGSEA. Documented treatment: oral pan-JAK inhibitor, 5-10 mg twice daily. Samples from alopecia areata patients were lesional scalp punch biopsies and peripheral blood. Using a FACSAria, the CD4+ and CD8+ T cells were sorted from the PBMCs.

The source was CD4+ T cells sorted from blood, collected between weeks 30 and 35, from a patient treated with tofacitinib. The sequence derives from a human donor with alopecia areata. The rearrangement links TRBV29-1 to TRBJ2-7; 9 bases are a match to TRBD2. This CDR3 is CSVDLAGLRLEQYF. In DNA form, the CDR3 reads TGCAGCGTTGATCTAGCGGGACTACGTCTCGAGCAGTACTTC.